This TCR beta chain comes out of a study of blood T cell repertoires in COVID-19 (dated by TCRdb to about 2020). Some background on the complete study: The collaborator samples originated in the United States, Italy and Spain and spanned the acute and convalescent phases of COVID-19. The material from the prospective study consisted of cDNA or gDNA derived from T cells, B-cell-depleted T cells, or PBMCs. Deeply sampled blood TCRbeta repertoires from subjects exposed to, actively infected with, or recovered from COVID-19 were included in the dataset. The repertoires were made available in a free public database intended to serve as a resource for research on the immune response to SARS-CoV-2. Samples came from the ongoing ImmuneRACE study (first 160 participants) plus 1,254 subjects from 6 global collaborators. The sample metadata nearly always contained a de-identified subject ID, COVID-19 status, age in years and sex. Where HLA class I and class II types were available, the types were taken from metadata supplied by the sample provider, not from assay-based typing.

The immunoSEQ Assay, a bias-controlled multiplex PCR, was used to amplify TCRbeta CDR3 regions from genomic DNA. In the source study's methods: The number of nucleated cells in each sample was estimated from the amplification of reference gene primers within the assay. Sequence reads were collapsed and filtered to measure the absolute abundance of every unique TCRbeta CDR3 rearrangement. Productive Simpson clonality was computed per sample as the square root of Simpson's diversity index over productive rearrangements. The source is immuneACCESS, and TCRdb retained only in-frame sequences with V and J called. Part of the clones is not carried over; for the studies checked, unresolved V genes explain less than half of this, and the remainder is unexplained. That table furnishes V, J and clone size, whereas the DNA furnished D and trimming. Across this sample there are approximately 670,000 clones, with approximately 90% seen only once. More than 0.25% of the sample is held by the ten biggest clonotypes.

CDR1 LNHDA and CDR2 SQIVND were looked up in the germline V gene (reference sequence). The germline V and J ends show losses of 4 bases and 0 bases respectively, and no gene match explains 3 bases of the junction. The CDR3 contains 16 residues, cysteine and phenylalanine counted. The only DNA kept is the CDR3, 48 bases in frame from the first base. As regards this clone: Its antigen remains unidentified. Base qualities were left out, and no much larger clone turns up one base away.

Broader findings and caveats from the paper: How much clinical and demographic metadata was included differed by source and by participant, and the metadata was provided uncurated.

Collaborating institutions collected whole blood in K2EDTA tubes following their own protocols. Collaborator samples were shipped for TCRbeta analysis as frozen whole blood, isolated PBMCs, or DNA extracted from either sample type. The V and J segments used are TRBV19 and TRBJ2-5; 12 junctional bases match TRBD2. The sample consisted of peripheral blood. The receptor comes from a young woman with acute or convalescent COVID-19. The nucleotides read TGTGCCAGTAGTACTAGCGGGGGGGTGTACCAAGAGACCCAGTACTTC. It specifies CASSTSGGVYQETQYF. Reference TRBV19 and TRBJ2-5 genes cover what lies past the CDR3, so the full variable domain is DGGITQSPKYLFRKEGQNVTLSCEQNLNHDAMYWYRQDPGQGLRLIYYSQIVNDFQKGDIAEGYSVSREKKESFPLTVTSAQKNPTAFYLCASSTSGGVYQETQYFGPGTRLLVL.